These 4 T cell receptor beta chains originate from one sample sequenced in a study of blood T cell repertoires in COVID-19. Here immunoSEQ multiplex PCR was the method, and the copy in TCRdb shows in-frame clones only, minus some. The table includes tens of thousands of clones, 65% to 90% detected once. The sequencing sample was made of peripheral blood. These receptors all stem from a human donor in a cohort sampled during active COVID-19.

V gene TRBV28 combines with J gene TRBJ2-7; 12 bases agree with TRBD1. Germline trimming cut 6 bases from V and 0 bases from J; bases unmatched to any gene: 9. Germline-derived CDR1 and CDR2 are MDHEN and SYDVKM. The CDR3 totals 17 residues. The CDR3 DNA reads as TGTGCCAGCAGCCTAGTACCGGGACAGGGGGCCTCCTACGAGCAGTACTTC. Its translation is CASSLVPGQGASYEQYF.

The V and J genes are TRBV28 and TRBJ2-3, with 9 positions matching TRBD1. The germline V gene encodes CDR1 MDHEN and CDR2 SYDVKM. The CDR3 has 15 residues. With V trimmed by 5 bases and J by 2 bases, 5 bases remained unmatched. The CDR3: CASSPGTGYTDTQYF. CDR3 bases: TGTGCCAGCAGTCCAGGGACAGGGTACACAGATACGCAGTATTTT. Based on the CDR3 plus reference TRBV28 and TRBJ2-3, the full variable domain is DVKVTQSSRYLVKRTGEKVFLECVQDMDHENMFWYRQDPGLGLRLIYFSYDVKMKEKGDIPEGYSVSREKKERFSLILESASTNQTSMYLCASSPGTGYTDTQYFGPGTRLTVL.

This rearrangement joins TRBV12-3 or TRBV12-4 to TRBJ2-2; maybe TRBD1 (6 bases). The V end lost 7 bases, the J end lost 4 bases, and 10 bases lay between the germline ends. The CDR3 runs to 13 residues. Here the CDR3 reads CASTTGRTGELFF. The CDR3 nucleotides read TGTGCCAGCACGACAGGACGCACCGGGGAGCTGTTTTTT.

The chain carries TRBV4-3 and TRBJ2-2, with 7 nucleotides matching TRBD1. Germline assignment: CDR1 LGHNA and CDR2 YSLEER. J gave up 4 bases and V 1 base, and 9 bases lay outside the gene matches. The CDR3 loop spans 17 amino acids. The CDR3 region has the DNA TGCGCCAGCAGCCAAGTCAGACAGGGTTATGGCACCGGGGAGCTGTTTTTT. Translation: CASSQVRQGYGTGELFF.